The sequence of this T cell receptor (beta chain) was determined in a study of T cell responses to AZD1222 COVID-19 vaccine. General study results and limits: White British people made up most donors, females outnumbered males, and clonal diversity was possibly underestimated. Spike-specific TCR breadth rose after two AZD1222 doses, and depth rose as well.

Sequenced by immunoSEQ multiplex PCR; TCRdb stores in-frame clones only, minus some. Of more than 35,000 clones in the sample, about 83% were seen once. This CDR3 has 12 residues. V lost 3 bases, J lost 5 bases, and 7 bases lay in between. Germline assignment: CDR1 LNHDA and CDR2 SQIVND (reference sequence). A note on this clone: The antigen remains undetermined.

The chain combines TRBV19 with TRBJ2-5, with D tentatively TRBD1 (6 bases). Here the sequenced sample was peripheral blood, taken on day 0 of AZD1222 vaccination. The receptor's source is an adult in good health. CDR3 loop: CASSMQGETQYF. CDR3 DNA: TGTGCCAGTAGTATGCAGGGGGAGACCCAGTACTTC.